Listed here are 5 T cell receptor beta chains from one sample, sequenced in a study of cytomegalovirus exposure and HLA in healthy donors. Primers for the PCR totalled 60 Vbeta and 13 Jbeta. The assay was immunoSEQ multiplex PCR, and TCRdb's table has in-frame clones only and misses some. The sample contains 150,000 or so clones, 80% to 85% of which appear only once. Specimen: PBMCs. The receptors shown here come from a man between 45 and 60 years old in good health and CMV-seropositive.

The chain has TRBV27 and TRBJ1-2; 7 bases align to TRBD1. The CDR3 is 14 residues long. Trimming at V came to 2 bases and at J to 5 bases, leaving 5 bases not matched to a gene. Looked up from germline, CDR1 is MNHEY and CDR2 is SMNVEV (reference sequence). This CDR3 is CASSLHGTDYGYTF. The CDR3 nucleotides are TGTGCCAGCAGTTTACACGGGACAGATTATGGCTACACCTTC.

The chain has TRBV29-1 and TRBJ2-3; 14 nucleotides agree with TRBD2. The CDR3 is made up of 17 amino acids. Germline CDR1 and CDR2: SQVTM and ANQGSEA. The V gene end was trimmed by 4 bases and the J gene end by 3 bases; junction bases not matched to a gene: 9. The CDR3 DNA reads TGCAGCGTTGGGGGACTAGCGGGAGACATTAGTACAGATACGCAGTATTTT. Encoded protein: CSVGGLAGDISTDTQYF.

The chain joins TRBV28 to TRBJ2-7, with D perhaps matching TRBD1 (7 bases). The CDR3 is 17 residues long. V shed 5 bases and J shed 2 bases, with 22 bases lying between them. Per the germline V gene, CDR1 is MDHEN and CDR2 is SYDVKM. CDR3 nucleotide sequence: TGTGCCAGCAGTAACCGGGAGTGGGGCAGGGGGACCTACGAGCAGTACTTC. Its translation is CASSNREWGRGTYEQYF.

The J gene is TRBJ1-6, the V gene TRBV5-1, with 7 bases aligning to TRBD1. CDR3 length: 15 amino acids. Trimming cost V 6 bases and J 11 bases; bases outside gene matches: 14. The germline V gene encodes CDR1 SGHRS and CDR2 YFSETQ. This CDR3 is CASNRDSGNGAPLHF. The CDR3 nucleotides are TGCGCCAGCAACCGGGACAGTGGGAATGGGGCACCCCTCCACTTT.

The chain carries TRBV9 and TRBJ1-2; 8 bases align to TRBD1. This CDR3 contains 15 residues. V shed 3 bases and J 4 bases; nucleotides not matched to a gene: 8. The germline CDR1 and CDR2 sequences are SGDLS and YYNGEE. CDR3 residues: CASSGDPGTGYGYTF. As DNA, the CDR3 is TGTGCCAGCAGCGGAGATCCCGGGACAGGCTATGGCTACACCTTC.